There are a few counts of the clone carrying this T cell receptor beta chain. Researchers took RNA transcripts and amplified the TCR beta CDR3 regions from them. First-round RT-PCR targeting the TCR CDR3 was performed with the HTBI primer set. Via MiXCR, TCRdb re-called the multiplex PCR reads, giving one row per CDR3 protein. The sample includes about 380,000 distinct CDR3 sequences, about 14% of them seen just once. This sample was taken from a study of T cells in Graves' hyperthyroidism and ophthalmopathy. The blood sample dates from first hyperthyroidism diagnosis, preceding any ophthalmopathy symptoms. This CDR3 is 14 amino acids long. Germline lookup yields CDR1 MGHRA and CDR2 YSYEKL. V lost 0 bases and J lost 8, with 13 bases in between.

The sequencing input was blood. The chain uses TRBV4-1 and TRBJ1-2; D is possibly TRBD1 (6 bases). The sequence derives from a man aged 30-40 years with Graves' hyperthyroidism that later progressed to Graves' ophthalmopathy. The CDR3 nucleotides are TGCGCCAGCAGCCAAGATGGGGGGCTAAGGGGCTACACCTTC. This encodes CASSQDGGLRGYTF.